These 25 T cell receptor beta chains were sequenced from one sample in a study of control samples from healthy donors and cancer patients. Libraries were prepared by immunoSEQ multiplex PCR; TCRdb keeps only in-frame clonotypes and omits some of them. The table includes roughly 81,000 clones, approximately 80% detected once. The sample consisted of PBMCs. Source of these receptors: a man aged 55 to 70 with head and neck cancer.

The CDR3 sequence: CASSAKGQSESGANVLTF. The CDR3 region has the DNA TGTGCCAGTAGTGCTAAAGGACAGTCTGAATCTGGGGCCAACGTCCTGACTTTC. The chain combines TRBV19 with TRBJ2-6; D is possibly TRBD1 (6 bases). With 5 bases removed from V and 1 base from J, the gap between germline ends came to 18 bases. The CDR3 covers 18 residues. Germline CDR1 is LNHDA and CDR2 is SQIVND (reference sequence).

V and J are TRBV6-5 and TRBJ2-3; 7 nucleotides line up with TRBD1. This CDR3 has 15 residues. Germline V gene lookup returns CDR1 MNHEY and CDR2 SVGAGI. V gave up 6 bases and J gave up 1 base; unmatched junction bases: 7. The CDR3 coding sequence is TGTGCCAGCAGAGGAACAGGGGCGGGCACAGATACGCAGTATTTT. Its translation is CASRGTGAGTDTQYF.

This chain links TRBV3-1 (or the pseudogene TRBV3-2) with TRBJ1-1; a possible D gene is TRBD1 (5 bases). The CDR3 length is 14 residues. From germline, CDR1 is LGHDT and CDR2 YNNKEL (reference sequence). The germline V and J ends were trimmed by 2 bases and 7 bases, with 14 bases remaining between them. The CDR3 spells CASSQYEGGGEAFF. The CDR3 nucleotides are TGTGCCAGCAGCCAATATGAGGGTGGGGGTGAAGCTTTCTTT.

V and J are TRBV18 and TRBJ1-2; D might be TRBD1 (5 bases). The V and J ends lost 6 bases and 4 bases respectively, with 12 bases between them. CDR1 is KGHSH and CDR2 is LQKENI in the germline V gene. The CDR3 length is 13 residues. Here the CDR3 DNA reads TGTGCCAGCTCTGACAGCCAGGGCTATGGCTACACCTTC. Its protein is CASSDSQGYGYTF.

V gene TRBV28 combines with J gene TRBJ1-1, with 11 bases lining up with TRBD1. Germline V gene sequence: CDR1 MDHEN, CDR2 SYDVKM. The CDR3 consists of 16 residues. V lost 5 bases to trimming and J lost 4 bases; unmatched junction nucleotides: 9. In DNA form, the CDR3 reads TGTGCCAGCAGTCTGGGACAGGGGGATCGAATCACTGAAGCTTTCTTT. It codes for CASSLGQGDRITEAFF.

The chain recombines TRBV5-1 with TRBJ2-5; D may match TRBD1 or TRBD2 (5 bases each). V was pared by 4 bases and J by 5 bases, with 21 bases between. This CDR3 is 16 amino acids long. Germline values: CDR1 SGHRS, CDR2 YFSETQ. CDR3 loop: CASSLPPGGGWETQYF. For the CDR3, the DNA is TGCGCCAGCAGCCTACCCCCGGGTGGGGGATGGGAGACCCAGTACTTC.

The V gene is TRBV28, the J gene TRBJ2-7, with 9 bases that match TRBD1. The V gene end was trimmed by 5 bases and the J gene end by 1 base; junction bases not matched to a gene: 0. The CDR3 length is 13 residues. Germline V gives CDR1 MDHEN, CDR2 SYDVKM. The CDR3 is CASSDRGSYEQYF. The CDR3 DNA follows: TGTGCCAGCAGTGACAGGGGGTCCTACGAGCAGTACTTC. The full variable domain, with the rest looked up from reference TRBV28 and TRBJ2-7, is DVKVTQSSRYLVKRTGEKVFLECVQDMDHENMFWYRQDPGLGLRLIYFSYDVKMKEKGDIPEGYSVSREKKERFSLILESASTNQTSMYLCASSDRGSYEQYFGPGTRLTVT.

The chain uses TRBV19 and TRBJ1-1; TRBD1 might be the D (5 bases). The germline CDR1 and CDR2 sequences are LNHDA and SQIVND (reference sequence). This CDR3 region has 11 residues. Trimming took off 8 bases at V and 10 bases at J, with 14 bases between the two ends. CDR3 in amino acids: CASGDGLAAFF. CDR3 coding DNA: TGTGCCAGTGGGGACGGACTGGCAGCTTTCTTT.

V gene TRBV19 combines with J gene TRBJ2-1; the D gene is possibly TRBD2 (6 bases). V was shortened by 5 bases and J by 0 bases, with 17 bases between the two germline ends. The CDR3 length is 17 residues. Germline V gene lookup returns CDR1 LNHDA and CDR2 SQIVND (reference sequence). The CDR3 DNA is TGTGCCAGTAGTTCCCGAGGGGCGGGAAACTCCTACAATGAGCAGTTCTTC. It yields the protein CASSSRGAGNSYNEQFF.

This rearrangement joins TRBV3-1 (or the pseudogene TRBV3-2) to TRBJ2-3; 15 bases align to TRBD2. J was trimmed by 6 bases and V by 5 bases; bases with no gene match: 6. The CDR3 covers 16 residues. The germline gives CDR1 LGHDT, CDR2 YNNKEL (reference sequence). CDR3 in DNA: TGTGCCAGCAGCAAAGGACTAGCGGGAGGGCTTGATACGCAGTATTTT. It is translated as CASSKGLAGGLDTQYF.

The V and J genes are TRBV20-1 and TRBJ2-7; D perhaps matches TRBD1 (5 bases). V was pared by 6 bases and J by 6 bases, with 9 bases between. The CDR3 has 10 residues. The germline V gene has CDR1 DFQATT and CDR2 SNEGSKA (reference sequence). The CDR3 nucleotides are TGCAGTGCAGAAAGGGGCGAGCAGTACTTC. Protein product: CSAERGEQYF.

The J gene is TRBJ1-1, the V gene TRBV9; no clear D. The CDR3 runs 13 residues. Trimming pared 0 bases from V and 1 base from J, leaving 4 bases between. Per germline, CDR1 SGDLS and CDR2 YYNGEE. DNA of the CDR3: TGTGCCAGCAGCGTAGGTTGGAACACTGAAGCTTTCTTT. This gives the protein CASSVGWNTEAFF. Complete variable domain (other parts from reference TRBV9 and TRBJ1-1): DSGVTQTPKHLITATGQRVTLRCSPRSGDLSVYWYQQSLDQGLQFLIQYYNGEERAKGNILERFSAQQFPDLHSELNLSSLELGDSALYFCASSVGWNTEAFFGQGTRLTVV.

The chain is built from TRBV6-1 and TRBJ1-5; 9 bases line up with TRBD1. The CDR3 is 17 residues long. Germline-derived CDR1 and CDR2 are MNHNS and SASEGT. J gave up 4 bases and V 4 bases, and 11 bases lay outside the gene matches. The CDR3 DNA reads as TGTGCCAGCAGTGGACAGGGGGGATTAAGTGGAAATCAGCCCCAGCATTTT. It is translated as CASSGQGGLSGNQPQHF.

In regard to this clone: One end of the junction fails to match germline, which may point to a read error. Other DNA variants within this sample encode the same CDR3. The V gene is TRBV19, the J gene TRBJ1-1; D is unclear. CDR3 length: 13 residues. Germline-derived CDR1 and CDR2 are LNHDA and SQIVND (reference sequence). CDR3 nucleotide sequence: TGTGCCAGTAGGGATGAAGGTCTCACTGAGGCTTTCTTT. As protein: CASRDEGLTEAFF. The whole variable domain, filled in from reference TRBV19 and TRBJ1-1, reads DGGITQSPKYLFRKEGQNVTLSCEQNLNHDAMYWYRQDPGQGLRLIYYSQIVNDFQKGDIAEGYSVSREKKESFPLTVTSAQKNPTAFYLCASRDEGLTEAFFGQGTRLTVV.

CDR3 DNA: TGTGCCAGCAGCTTAGGAGGGTTGCGTAATGAGCAGTTCTTC. Its protein is CASSLGGLRNEQFF. V and J are TRBV7-9 and TRBJ2-1; weak D call: TRBD2 (5 bases). Trimming took 1 base from V and 7 from J, leaving 11 bases between them. This CDR3 has 14 residues. In germline, CDR1 is SEHNR, CDR2 FQNEAQ (reference sequence).

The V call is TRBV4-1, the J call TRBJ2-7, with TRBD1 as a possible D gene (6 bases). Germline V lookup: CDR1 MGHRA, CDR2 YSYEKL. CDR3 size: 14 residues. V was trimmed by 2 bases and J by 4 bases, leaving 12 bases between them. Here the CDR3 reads CASSQQTGQYEQYF. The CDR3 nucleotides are TGCGCCAGCAGCCAACAAACTGGACAGTACGAGCAGTACTTC.

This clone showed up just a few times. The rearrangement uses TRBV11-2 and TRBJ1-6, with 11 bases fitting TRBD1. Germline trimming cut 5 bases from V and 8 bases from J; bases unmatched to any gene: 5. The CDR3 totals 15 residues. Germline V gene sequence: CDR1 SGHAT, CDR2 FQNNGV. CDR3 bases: TGTGCCAGCAGCCCAAGGACAGGGGGCGATTCACCCCTCCACTTT. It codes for CASSPRTGGDSPLHF.

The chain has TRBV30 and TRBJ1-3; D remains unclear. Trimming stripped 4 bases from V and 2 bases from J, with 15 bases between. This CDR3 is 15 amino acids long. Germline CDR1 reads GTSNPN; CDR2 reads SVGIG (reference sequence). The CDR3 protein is CAWKRGRLPGNTIYF. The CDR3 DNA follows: TGTGCCTGGAAACGTGGGAGGCTACCTGGAAACACCATATATTTT.

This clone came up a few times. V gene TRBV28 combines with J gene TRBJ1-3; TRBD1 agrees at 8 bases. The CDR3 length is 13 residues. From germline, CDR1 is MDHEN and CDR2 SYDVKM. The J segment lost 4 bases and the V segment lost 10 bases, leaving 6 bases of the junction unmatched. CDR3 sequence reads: CATQGAGGNTIYF. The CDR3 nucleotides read TGTGCCACCCAGGGGGCAGGGGGAAACACCATATATTTT.

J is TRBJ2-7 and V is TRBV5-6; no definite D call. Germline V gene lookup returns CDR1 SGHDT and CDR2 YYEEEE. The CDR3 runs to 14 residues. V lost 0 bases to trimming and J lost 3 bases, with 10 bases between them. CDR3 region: CASSLVMVGYEQYF. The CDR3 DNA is TGTGCCAGCAGCTTGGTAATGGTTGGCTACGAGCAGTACTTC.

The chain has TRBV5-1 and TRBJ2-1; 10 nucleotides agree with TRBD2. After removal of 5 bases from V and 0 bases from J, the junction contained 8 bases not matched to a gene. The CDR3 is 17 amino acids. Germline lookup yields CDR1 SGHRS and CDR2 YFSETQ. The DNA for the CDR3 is TGCGCCAGCAGTTCCTCTAGCGGGGGCAGCTCCTACAATGAGCAGTTCTTC. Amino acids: CASSSSSGGSSYNEQFF.

The CDR3 region is CAWTYLGNTEAFF. In nucleotides, the CDR3 is TGTGCCTGGACCTATCTCGGGAACACTGAAGCTTTCTTT. This rearrangement joins TRBV30 to TRBJ1-1; no firm D call. Germline-derived CDR1 and CDR2 are GTSNPN and SVGIG (reference sequence). V was pared by 4 bases and J by 1 base, with 10 bases between. The CDR3 sequence is 13 residues long.

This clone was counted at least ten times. The CDR3 loop is CASSPGLYNEQFF. CDR3 nucleotides: TGTGCCAGCTCACCGGGGTTATACAATGAGCAGTTCTTC. V usage is TRBV18 and J usage is TRBJ2-1; D unresolved. V was trimmed by 3 bases and J by 4 bases, leaving 7 bases between them. CDR3 size: 13 residues. Germline CDR1 KGHSH, CDR2 LQKENI.

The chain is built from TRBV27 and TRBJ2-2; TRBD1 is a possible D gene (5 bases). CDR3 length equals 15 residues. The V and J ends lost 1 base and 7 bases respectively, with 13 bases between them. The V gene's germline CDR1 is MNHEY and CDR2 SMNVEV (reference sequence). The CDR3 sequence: CASSLWGILGGELFF. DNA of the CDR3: TGTGCCAGCAGTTTATGGGGCATCTTGGGCGGGGAGCTGTTTTTT.

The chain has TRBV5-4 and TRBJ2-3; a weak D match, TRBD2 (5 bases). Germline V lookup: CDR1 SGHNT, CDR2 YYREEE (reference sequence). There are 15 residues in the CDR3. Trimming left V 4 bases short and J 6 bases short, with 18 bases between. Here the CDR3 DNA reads TGTGCCAGCAGCACGAAGAGGGAGATTTGGGATACGCAGTATTTT. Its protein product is CASSTKREIWDTQYF.